The 18 T cell receptor beta chains reported below all come from one sample, sequenced in a study of shared clonotypes between healthy human individuals. Sequencing used immunoSEQ multiplex PCR; TCRdb keeps in-frame clones, though not all of them. The sample lists 1.6 million or so clones; 97% to 99% were seen once. Sequencing was performed on naive CD4+ T cells sorted from blood. The subset here: CD45RA+ positively selected. The source is a man aged 25-45 years in good health.

This clone was recorded once. The chain carries TRBV7-9 and TRBJ2-7; D may be TRBD2 (6 bases). Germline assignment: CDR1 SEHNR and CDR2 FQNEAQ (reference sequence). V was cut by 0 bases and J by 6 bases, with 15 bases left in between. The CDR3 spans 15 residues. This CDR3 reads CASSLANLGTAEQYF. For the CDR3, the DNA is TGTGCCAGCAGCTTAGCCAACCTCGGGACTGCCGAGCAGTACTTC. The full variable domain, its missing parts supplied by reference TRBV7-9 and TRBJ2-7, is DTGVSQNPRHKITKRGQNVTFRCDPISEHNRLYWYRQTLGQGPEFLTYFQNEAQLEKSRLLSDRFSAERPKGSFSTLEIQRTEQGDSAMYLCASSLANLGTAEQYFGPGTRLTVT.

The CDR3 DNA reads TGCAGCGTTGAACGGTTGGAAAACAATGAGCAGTTCTTC. It codes for CSVERLENNEQFF. The chain links TRBV29-1 to TRBJ2-1; D is undetermined. The CDR3 runs 13 residues. V was shortened by 2 bases and J by 5 bases, with 10 bases between the two germline ends. Looked up from germline, CDR1 is SQVTM and CDR2 is ANQGSEA.

The rearrangement joins TRBV5-4 to TRBJ2-7; D gene unclear. This CDR3 contains 13 residues. The ends were cut back, 2 bases at V and 4 bases at J, with 10 bases in the middle. The germline gives CDR1 SGHNT, CDR2 YYREEE (reference sequence). In DNA, the CDR3 is TGTGCCAGCAGCTTTGGGTCACAATACGAGCAGTACTTC. Translation gives CASSFGSQYEQYF.

The chain links TRBV30 to TRBJ1-2; unclear D gene. The CDR3 spans 13 residues. Trimming took off 1 base at V and 8 bases at J, with 14 bases between the two ends. The germline gives CDR1 GTSNPN, CDR2 SVGIG (reference sequence). The chain's CDR3 is CAWSAGQVDGYTF. The CDR3 DNA sequence: TGTGCCTGGAGTGCTGGGCAGGTCGACGGCTACACCTTC.

This chain joins TRBV13 and TRBJ2-2; D is possibly TRBD1 or TRBD2 (5 bases each). The CDR3 is made up of 18 amino acids. In germline, CDR1 is PRHDT, CDR2 FYEKMQ (reference sequence). The V end lost 4 bases, the J end lost 1 base, and 19 bases lay between the germline ends. The CDR3 sequence is CASSSRNWGSLNTGELFF. The CDR3 nucleotides read TGTGCCAGCAGCTCCCGAAATTGGGGGAGTTTGAACACCGGGGAGCTGTTTTTT. Full variable domain (outside the CDR3, taken from reference TRBV13 and TRBJ2-2): AAGVIQSPRHLIKEKRETATLKCYPIPRHDTVYWYQQGPGQDPQFLISFYEKMQSDKGSIPDRFSAQQFSDYHSELNMSSLELGDSALYFCASSSRNWGSLNTGELFFGEGSRLTVL.

V gene TRBV2 combines with J gene TRBJ1-4; D is possibly TRBD1 (5 bases). The V and J ends lost 6 bases and 0 bases respectively, with 14 bases between them. The CDR3 has 16 residues. Germline CDR1 SNHLY, CDR2 FYNNEI. The CDR3 DNA reads TGTGCCAGCAGAAGGGGATATGAGACAACTAATGAAAAACTGTTTTTT. Its protein product is CASRRGYETTNEKLFF.

This clone was observed a single time. CDR3 sequence: CASSVVGSSDTQYF. The DNA for the CDR3 is TGTGCCAGCAGCGTAGTCGGGAGCTCAGATACGCAGTATTTT. J is TRBJ2-3 and V is TRBV9; maybe TRBD2 (6 bases). V lost 0 bases, J lost 4 bases, and 9 bases lay in between. The CDR3 sequence is 14 residues long. Germline CDR1 and CDR2: SGDLS and YYNGEE. Full variable domain (remainder filled in from reference TRBV9 and TRBJ2-3): DSGVTQTPKHLITATGQRVTLRCSPRSGDLSVYWYQQSLDQGLQFLIQYYNGEERAKGNILERFSAQQFPDLHSELNLSSLELGDSALYFCASSVVGSSDTQYFGPGTRLTVL.

The chain combines TRBV7-2 with TRBJ2-7, with 8 bases fitting TRBD1. The CDR3 has 17 amino acids. Trimming took 5 bases from V and 6 from J; bases not matched to a gene: 18. Germline V gene data show CDR1 as SGHTA and CDR2 as FQGNSA. The CDR3 nucleotides are TGTGCCAGCAGCGCTAGGGGCTCAGGGGGCCCCTCGGGCGAGCAGTACTTC. Translating it yields CASSARGSGGPSGEQYF.

The V and J genes are TRBV11-2 and TRBJ1-4; TRBD1 matches at 7 bases. The CDR3 extends over 15 amino acids. From germline, CDR1 is SGHAT and CDR2 FQNNGV. V trimming: 3 bases; J trimming: 0 bases; junction bases outside the gene matches: 1. The CDR3 is CASSLTGTTNEKLFF. Written as DNA, the CDR3 is TGTGCCAGCAGCTTGACAGGGACAACTAATGAAAAACTGTTTTTT.

The J gene is TRBJ2-1, the V gene TRBV12-5; D not certain. The CDR3 has 11 amino acids. Trimming removed 5 bases from V and 9 bases from J, with 8 bases in between. CDR1 and CDR2 from the germline V gene are LGHNT and FRNRAP. In DNA form, the CDR3 reads TGTGCTAGTGGTACAATTACTGAGCAGTTCTTC. Its translation is CASGTITEQFF. The complete variable domain, with remaining parts taken from reference TRBV12-5 and TRBJ2-1, reads DARVTQTPRHKVTEMGQEVTMRCQPILGHNTVFWYRQTMMQGLELLAYFRNRAPLDDSGMPKDRFSAEMPDATLATLKIQPSEPRDSAVYFCASGTITEQFFGPGTRLTVL.

The gene calls are TRBV18 and TRBJ2-1; 14 nucleotides match TRBD2. Germline CDR1 and CDR2: KGHSH and LQKENI. The V segment lost 3 bases and the J segment 6 bases; nucleotides outside the gene matches: 4. The CDR3 loop spans 16 amino acids. The DNA for the CDR3 is TGTGCCAGCTCACCTGGGACTAGCGGGAGTGTCAATGAGCAGTTCTTC. It is translated as CASSPGTSGSVNEQFF.

This clone was detected only once. Other DNA sequences in the same sample also yield this CDR3. The chain employs TRBV18 and TRBJ1-2, with TRBD1 matching over 9 bases. V trimming: 2 bases; J trimming: 2 bases; junction bases outside the gene matches: 0. Germline V gene sequence: CDR1 KGHSH, CDR2 LQKENI. This CDR3 region has 14 residues. CDR3 nucleotide sequence: TGTGCCAGCTCACCAGGACAGGGGAACTATGGCTACACCTTC. Translation gives CASSPGQGNYGYTF.

J is TRBJ2-1 and V is TRBV6-6; no clear D gene. This CDR3 spans 15 amino acids. The V end was cut by 2 bases, the J end by 0 bases, with 8 bases between. CDR1 MNHNY and CDR2 SVGAGI come from the germline V gene (reference sequence). For the CDR3, the DNA is TGTGCCAGCAGTTACGGGCGGCCCTCCTACAATGAGCAGTTCTTC. Its protein is CASSYGRPSYNEQFF.

The genes are TRBV2 and TRBJ2-7, with TRBD1 matching over 8 bases. Per the germline V gene, CDR1 is SNHLY and CDR2 is FYNNEI. J lost 3 bases, V lost 4 bases, and 2 bases had no gene match. The CDR3 runs 13 residues. The CDR3 region is CASSVDRGYEQYF. CDR3 nucleotide sequence: TGTGCCAGCAGTGTCGACAGGGGCTACGAGCAGTACTTC. The full variable domain, in which reference TRBV2 and TRBJ2-7 provide the parts outside the CDR3, is EPEVTQTPSHQVTQMGQEVILRCVPISNHLYFYWYRQILGQKVEFLVSFYNNEISEKSEIFDDQFSVERPDGSNFTLKIRSTKLEDSAMYFCASSVDRGYEQYFGPGTRLTVT.

The table lists this clone with a count of one. This chain joins TRBV14 and TRBJ2-5; 9 bases line up with TRBD2. Germline CDR1 SGHDN, CDR2 FVKESK. CDR3 size: 15 residues. Unmatched junction bases numbered 9, after V lost 5 bases and J lost 5 bases. This CDR3 is CASSSLAGPAETQYF. CDR3 nucleotide sequence: TGTGCCAGCAGCTCCCTAGCGGGGCCGGCTGAGACCCAGTACTTC.

V usage is TRBV6-6 and J usage is TRBJ2-3, with TRBD2 matching 10 bases. The germline V gene has CDR1 MNHNY and CDR2 SVGAGI (reference sequence). This CDR3 comprises 15 residues. The trim removed 6 bases at V and 2 bases at J, leaving 5 bases unmatched. CDR3 region: CASRPGLAITDTQYF. In DNA, the CDR3 is TGTGCCAGCAGACCGGGACTAGCGATCACAGATACGCAGTATTTT.

Only one count was recorded for this clone. The chain carries TRBV20-1 and TRBJ2-1; D ambiguous. The CDR3 is made up of 10 amino acids. Trimming cost V 4 bases and J 9 bases, with 7 bases left between them. Germline assignment: CDR1 DFQATT and CDR2 SNEGSKA (reference sequence). The CDR3 sequence: CSAKQAEQFF. In nucleotides, the CDR3 is TGCAGTGCTAAGCAGGCTGAGCAGTTCTTC.

Only one count was recorded for this clone. J is TRBJ1-5 and V is TRBV5-1; 8 bases match TRBD1. The CDR3 runs to 16 residues. Germline V lookup: CDR1 SGHRS, CDR2 YFSETQ. J was trimmed by 9 bases and V by 4 bases; bases with no gene match: 15. Here the CDR3 reads CASSVPGQETWGPQHF. CDR3 DNA: TGCGCCAGCAGCGTTCCGGGACAGGAGACCTGGGGGCCCCAGCATTTT.